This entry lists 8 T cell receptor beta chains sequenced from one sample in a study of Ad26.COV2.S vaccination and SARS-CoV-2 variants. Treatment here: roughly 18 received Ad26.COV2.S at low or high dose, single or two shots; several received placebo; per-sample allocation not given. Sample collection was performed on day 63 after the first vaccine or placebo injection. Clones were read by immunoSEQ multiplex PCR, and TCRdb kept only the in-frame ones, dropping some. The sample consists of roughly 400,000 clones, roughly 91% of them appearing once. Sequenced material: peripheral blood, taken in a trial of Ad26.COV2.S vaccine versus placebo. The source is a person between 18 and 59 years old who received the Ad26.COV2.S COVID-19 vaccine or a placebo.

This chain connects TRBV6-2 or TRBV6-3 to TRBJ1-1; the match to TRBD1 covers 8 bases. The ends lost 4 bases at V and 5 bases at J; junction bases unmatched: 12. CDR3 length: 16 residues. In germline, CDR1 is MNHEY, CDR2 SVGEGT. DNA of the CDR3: TGTGCCAGCAGTTCCATTCCCCCCAGGGGGCATACTGAAGCTTTCTTT. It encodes CASSSIPPRGHTEAFF.

The CDR3 bases are TGTGCCAGCAGCCGATCCTCACAGGACAGGGGGAACTATGGCTACACCTTC. It encodes CASSRSSQDRGNYGYTF. This rearrangement joins TRBV4-2 to TRBJ1-2, with 10 bases aligning to TRBD1. J lost 2 bases, V lost 4 bases, and 10 bases had no gene match. CDR3 length equals 17 residues. Germline assignment: CDR1 LGHNA and CDR2 YNFKEQ.

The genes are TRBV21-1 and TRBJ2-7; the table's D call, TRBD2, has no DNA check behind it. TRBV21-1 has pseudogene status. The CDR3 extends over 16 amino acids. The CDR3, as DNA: TGTGCCAGCAGCAAAGTGGTTAGCGGACCAACCTACGAGCAGTACTTC. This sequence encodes CASSKVVSGPTYEQYF.

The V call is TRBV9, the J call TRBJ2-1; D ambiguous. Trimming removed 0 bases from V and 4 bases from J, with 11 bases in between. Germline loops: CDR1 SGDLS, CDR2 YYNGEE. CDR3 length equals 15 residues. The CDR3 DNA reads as TGTGCCAGCAGCGTAGGCGGAGACCTGTACAATGAGCAGTTCTTC. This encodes CASSVGGDLYNEQFF.

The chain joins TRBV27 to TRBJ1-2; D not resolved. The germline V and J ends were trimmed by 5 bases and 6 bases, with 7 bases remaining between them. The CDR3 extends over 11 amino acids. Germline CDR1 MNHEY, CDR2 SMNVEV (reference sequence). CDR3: CASSGVDGYTF. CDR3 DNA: TGTGCCAGCAGTGGGGTGGATGGCTACACCTTC.

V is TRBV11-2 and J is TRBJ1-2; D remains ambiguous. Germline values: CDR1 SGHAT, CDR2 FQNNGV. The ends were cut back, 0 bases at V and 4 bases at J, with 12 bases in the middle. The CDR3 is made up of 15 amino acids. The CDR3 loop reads CASSLDKGGSYGYTF. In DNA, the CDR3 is TGTGCCAGCAGCTTAGATAAAGGAGGGTCCTATGGCTACACCTTC.

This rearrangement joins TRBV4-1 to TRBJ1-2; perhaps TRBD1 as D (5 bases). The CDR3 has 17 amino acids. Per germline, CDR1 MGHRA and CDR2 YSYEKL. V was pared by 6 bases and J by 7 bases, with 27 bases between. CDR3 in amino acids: CASSYSGTDLSGGGYTF. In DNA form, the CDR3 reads TGCGCCAGCAGTTACTCCGGGACGGACCTTTCGGGAGGTGGCTACACCTTC.

Here the CDR3 DNA reads TGTGCCACCAGTGACCCCAGCGTATCTGGCTCTGGGGCCAACGTCCTGACTTTC. As protein: CATSDPSVSGSGANVLTF. V usage is TRBV24-1 and J usage is TRBJ2-6; no clear D. The CDR3 runs 18 residues. V gave up 4 bases and J gave up 0 bases, with 15 bases separating them. Germline V gene sequence: CDR1 KGHDR, CDR2 SFDVKD.